One and the same sample provided the 9 T cell receptor beta chains below, sequenced in a study of CD8+CD57+ T cells in acquired aplastic anemia. The use of genomic DNA as template underpinned the TCR beta VDJ and CDR3 profiling. Each CDR3 protein is one row after TCRdb ran MiXCR on the reads. Of around 180,000 distinct CDR3 sequences in the sample, around 65% are singletons; the top ten hold roughly 50%. Sequencing was performed on sorted CD4+, CD8+, or CD8+CD57+ T cells (not recorded which) from PBMCs. Receptors were obtained from a human donor with severe aplastic anemia or a healthy control (not recorded which).

CDR3 in amino acids: CASSLQIAGGSTDTQYF. In DNA form, the CDR3 reads TGCGCCAGCAGCCTGCAAATAGCGGGCGGATCCACAGATACGCAGTATTTT. V and J are TRBV5-1 and TRBJ2-3, with 7 bases lining up with TRBD2. Trimming cost V 4 bases and J 2 bases; bases outside gene matches: 13. Germline values: CDR1 SGHRS, CDR2 YFSETQ. This CDR3 is 17 amino acids long.

This clonotype was picked up many times. V usage is TRBV4-3 and J usage is TRBJ1-2, with a tentative D call TRBD1 (5 bases). The CDR3 runs to 14 residues. V dropped 4 bases and J dropped 4 bases, with 13 bases sitting between them. Per the germline V gene, CDR1 is LGHNA and CDR2 is YSLEER. The CDR3 DNA sequence: TGCGCCAGCAGCCCCGGTTGGGGGACCTATGGCTACACCTTC. This encodes CASSPGWGTYGYTF.

The gene calls are TRBV15 and TRBJ2-7; D not resolved. The length of the CDR3 is 12 residues. Germline-derived CDR1 and CDR2 are LNHNV and YYDKDF (reference sequence). The V and J ends lost 1 base and 7 bases respectively, with 8 bases between them. This CDR3 is CATSRAGFEQYF. CDR3 coding DNA: TGTGCCACCAGCAGAGCCGGTTTTGAGCAGTACTTC.

In its sample, this clonotype was seen many times. The V and J genes are TRBV6-5 and TRBJ2-5; D not certain. The CDR3 length is 14 residues. V gave up 2 bases and J gave up 0 bases, with 7 bases separating them. The germline V gene encodes CDR1 MNHEY and CDR2 SVGAGI. This chain's CDR3 is CASSYQAYQETQYF. Here the CDR3 DNA reads TGTGCCAGCAGTTACCAGGCCTACCAAGAGACCCAGTACTTC.

The rearrangement links TRBV5-4 to TRBJ2-3, with 8 bases that match TRBD1. This CDR3 contains 16 residues. The V gene end was trimmed by 3 bases and the J gene end by 8 bases; junction bases not matched to a gene: 14. Looked up from germline, CDR1 is SGHNT and CDR2 is YYREEE (reference sequence). The CDR3 coding sequence is TGTGCCAGCAGCTCACCTGGACAGGGCCACGTGCCTACGCAGTATTTT. Its protein is CASSSPGQGHVPTQYF.

As to this clonotype: Because the CDR3 is missing its conserved closing phenylalanine or tryptophan, this is likely a read error. The J gene is TRBJ2-3, the V gene TRBV7-3; D ambiguous. The V and J ends lost 1 base and 0 bases respectively, with 5 bases between them. In germline, CDR1 is SGHTA, CDR2 FQGTGA. This CDR3 is 14 amino acids long. Here the CDR3 DNA reads TGTGCCAGCAGCTTAATGGGGAGCACAGATACGCAGTATTTG. This codes for CASSLMGSTDTQYL.

V gene TRBV6-2 or TRBV6-3 combines with J gene TRBJ1-5; D not certain. Trimming removed 8 bases from V and 9 bases from J, with 14 bases in between. The CDR3 has 12 residues. The V gene's germline CDR1 is MNHEY and CDR2 SVGEGT. The CDR3: CASAEYTGPQHF. The DNA for the CDR3 is TGTGCCAGCGCGGAGTATACGGGGCCCCAGCATTTT.

The sample holds a few counts of this clonotype. The chain combines TRBV6-1 with TRBJ1-2; TRBD1 is a possible D gene (6 bases). Per germline, CDR1 MNHNS and CDR2 SASEGT. The CDR3 contains 15 residues. With 6 bases removed from V and 1 base from J, the gap between germline ends came to 15 bases. As DNA, the CDR3 is TGTGCCAGCAGGGGGGTAAACAGGGATAACTATGGCTACACCTTC. The encoded protein is CASRGVNRDNYGYTF.

CDR3 amino acids: CASSEAGLPSTEAFF. In nucleotides, the CDR3 is TGTGCCAGCAGTGAAGCGGGACTCCCTAGCACTGAAGCTTTCTTT. This sequence joins TRBV2 and TRBJ1-1; D perhaps matches TRBD1 (5 bases). CDR1 and CDR2 (germline): SNHLY, FYNNEI. V lost 0 bases to trimming and J lost 4 bases, with 12 bases between them. This CDR3 spans 15 amino acids.